This T cell receptor beta chain was captured in a study of shared clonotypes between healthy human individuals. On the study more broadly: Per donor, CD8 memory used one plate, CD8 naive used two, CD4 memory used three and CD4 naive used three.

Execution of the assay was at deep level. Repertoires were generated with immunoSEQ multiplex PCR, while TCRdb's copy carries only in-frame clones and drops some. The sample carries roughly 640,000 clones, approximately 97% recorded once. Only one count was recorded for this clone. V lost 7 bases to trimming and J lost 1 base, with 13 bases between them. Germline V gene sequence: CDR1 MNHNS, CDR2 SASEGT. The CDR3 sequence is 15 residues long. The sequenced sample was naive CD4+ T cells sorted from blood. Indicated subset: CD45RA+ positively selected. V is TRBV6-1 and J is TRBJ2-2, with a possible D match to TRBD1 (5 bases). This sequence was found in a young woman in good health. CDR3 protein: CASKFGTGNTGELFF. The CDR3 DNA is TGTGCCAGCAAGTTCGGTACAGGGAACACCGGGGAGCTGTTTTTT.